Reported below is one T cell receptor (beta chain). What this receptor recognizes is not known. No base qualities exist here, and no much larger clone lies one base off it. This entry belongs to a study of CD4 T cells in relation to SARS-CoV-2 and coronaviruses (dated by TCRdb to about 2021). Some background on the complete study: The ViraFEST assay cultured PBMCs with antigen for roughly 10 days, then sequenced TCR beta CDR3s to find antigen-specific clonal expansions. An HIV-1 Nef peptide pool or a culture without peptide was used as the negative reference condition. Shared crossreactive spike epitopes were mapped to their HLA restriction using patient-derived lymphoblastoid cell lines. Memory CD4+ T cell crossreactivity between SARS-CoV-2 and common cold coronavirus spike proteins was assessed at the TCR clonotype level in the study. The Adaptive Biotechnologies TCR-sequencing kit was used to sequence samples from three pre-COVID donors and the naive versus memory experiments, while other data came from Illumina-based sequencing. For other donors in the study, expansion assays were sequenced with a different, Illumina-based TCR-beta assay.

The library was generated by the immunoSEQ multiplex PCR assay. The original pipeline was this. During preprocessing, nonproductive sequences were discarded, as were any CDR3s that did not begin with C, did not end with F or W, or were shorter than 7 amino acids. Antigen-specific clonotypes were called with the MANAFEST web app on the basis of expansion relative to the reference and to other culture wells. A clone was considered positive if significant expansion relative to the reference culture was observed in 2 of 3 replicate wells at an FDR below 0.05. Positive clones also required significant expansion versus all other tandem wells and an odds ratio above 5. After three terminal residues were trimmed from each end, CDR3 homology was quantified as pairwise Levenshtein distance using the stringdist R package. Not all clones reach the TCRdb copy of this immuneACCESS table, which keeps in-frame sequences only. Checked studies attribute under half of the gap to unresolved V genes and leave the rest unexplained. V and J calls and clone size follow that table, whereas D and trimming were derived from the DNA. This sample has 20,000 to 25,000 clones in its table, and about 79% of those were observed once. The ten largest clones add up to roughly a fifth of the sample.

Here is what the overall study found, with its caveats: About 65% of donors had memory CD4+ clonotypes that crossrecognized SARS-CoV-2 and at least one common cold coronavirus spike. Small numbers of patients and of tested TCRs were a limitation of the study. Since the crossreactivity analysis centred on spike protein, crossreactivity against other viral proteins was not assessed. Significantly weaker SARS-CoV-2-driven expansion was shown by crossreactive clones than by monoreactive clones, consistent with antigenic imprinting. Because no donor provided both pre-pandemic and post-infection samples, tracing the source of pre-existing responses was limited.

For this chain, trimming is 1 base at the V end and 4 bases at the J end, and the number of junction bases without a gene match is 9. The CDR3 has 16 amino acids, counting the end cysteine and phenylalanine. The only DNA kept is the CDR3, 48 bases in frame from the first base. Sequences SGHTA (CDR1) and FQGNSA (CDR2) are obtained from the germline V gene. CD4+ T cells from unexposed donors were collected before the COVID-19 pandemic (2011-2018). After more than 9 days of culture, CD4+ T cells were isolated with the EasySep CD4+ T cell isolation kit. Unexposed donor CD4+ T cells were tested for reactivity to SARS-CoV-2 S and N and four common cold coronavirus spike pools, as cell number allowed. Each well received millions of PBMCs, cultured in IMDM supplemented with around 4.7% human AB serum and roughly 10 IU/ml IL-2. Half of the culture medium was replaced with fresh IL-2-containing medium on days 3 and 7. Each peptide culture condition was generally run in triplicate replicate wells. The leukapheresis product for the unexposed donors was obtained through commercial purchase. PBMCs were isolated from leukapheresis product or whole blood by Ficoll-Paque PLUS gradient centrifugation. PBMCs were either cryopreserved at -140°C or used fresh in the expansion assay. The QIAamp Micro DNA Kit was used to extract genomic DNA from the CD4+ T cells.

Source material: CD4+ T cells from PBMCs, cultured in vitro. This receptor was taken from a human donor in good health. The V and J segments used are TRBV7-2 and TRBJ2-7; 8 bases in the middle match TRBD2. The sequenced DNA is TGTGCCAGCAGCTTAGGCTGGAGCGGGGGCGGTTACGAGCAGTACTTC. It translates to CASSLGWSGGGYEQYF.